The rows below give T cell receptor beta chains drawn from one sample of a study of blood T cell repertoires in COVID-19. Only in-frame clones appear in the TCRdb table, and some are missing; sequencing was by immunoSEQ multiplex PCR. The sample records about 52,000 clones, about 83% being singletons. Specimen: peripheral blood. These receptors all come from a man in his 70s with active COVID-19. CDR3s include the opening cysteine and the closing phenylalanine or tryptophan. D genes are given only for firm matches. Only some rows state a clone size, as once, few, many or a class for expanded clones.

NA TRBJ2-3 TRBV18 NA TGTGCCAGCTCACCCGCACAGGGTTTCACAGATACGCAGTATTTT CASSPAQGFTDTQYF
TRBD1 TRBJ2-3 TRBV5-1 once TGCGCCAGCAGTAGGGGGCTGGTAGATACGCAGTATTTT CASSRGLVDTQYF
TRBD2 TRBJ2-5 TRBV6-5 NA TGTGCCAGCAGAGCCTCTAGCGGTCAAGAGACCCAGTACTTC CASRASSGQETQYF
TRBD1 TRBJ1-6 TRBV3-1/TRBV3-2 NA TGTGCCAGCAGCCAAGACAGGGGGCAAAATTCACCCCTCCACTTT CASSQDRGQNSPLHF
TRBD2 TRBJ2-3 TRBV7-3 NA TGTGCCAGCAGCTTAACTCCCGGGGGGAGCACAGATACGCAGTATTTT CASSLTPGGSTDTQYF
TRBD2 TRBJ2-7 TRBV27 NA TGTGCCAGCAGTTTAAGGGCCGGGACTAGCGGTGGTTACGAGCAGTACTTC CASSLRAGTSGGYEQYF
NA TRBJ1-2 TRBV12-3/TRBV12-4 NA TGTGCCAGCAGACTCGATCGACTTTATGGCTACACCTTC CASRLDRLYGYTF
NA TRBJ1-3 TRBV19 NA TGTGCCAGTAGTCTCCAACCCGACACCAACTCTGGAAACACCATATATTTT CASSLQPDTNSGNTIYF
NA TRBJ2-2 TRBV5-4 NA TGTGCCAGCAGCTTGGCACGCCAGGTTGGCGGGGAGCTGTTTTTT CASSLARQVGGELFF
NA TRBJ1-1 TRBV28 NA TGTGCCAGCAGTCGCCCCCGGGGACTCAACACTGAAGCTTTCTTT CASSRPRGLNTEAFF
NA TRBJ2-1 TRBV5-5 NA TGTGCCAGCAGCTTAGTTTCTATCCAGGGGAATTACAATGAGCAGTTCTTC CASSLVSIQGNYNEQFF
TRBD1 TRBJ2-1 TRBV4-2 NA TGTGCCAGCAGCCAAGACGGGACAGCCTACAATGAGCAGTTCTTC CASSQDGTAYNEQFF
NA TRBJ1-1 TRBV5-5 medium-sized TGTGCCAGCACCCCGGAGGGTGGAGGTACTGAAGCTTTCTTT CASTPEGGGTEAFF
NA TRBJ2-2 TRBV7-2 NA TGTGCCAGCAGCTTCCTACGGAACACCGGGGAGCTGTTTTTT CASSFLRNTGELFF
NA TRBJ1-1 TRBV6-4 NA TGTGCCAGCAGTGGGGCAGGGGCTTGGGTGAACACTGAAGCTTTCTTT CASSGAGAWVNTEAFF
NA TRBJ1-6 TRBV3-1/TRBV3-2 few TGTGCCAGCAGACTCCAGGGGATCTATAATTCACCCCTCCACTTT CASRLQGIYNSPLHF
NA TRBJ2-3 TRBV6-2/TRBV6-3 NA TGTGCCAGCAGTTACTCCGCAACGGGGTATAGCACAGATACGCAGTATTTT CASSYSATGYSTDTQYF
TRBD1 TRBJ2-1 TRBV7-2 NA TGTGCCAGCAATGAACAGGGGCATGAGCAGTTCTTC CASNEQGHEQFF
TRBD1 TRBJ1-2 TRBV27 NA TGTGCCAGCAGTTCCGGGAGGACAGGGTGGGGGGATGGCTACACCTTC CASSSGRTGWGDGYTF
NA TRBJ2-6 TRBV5-1 NA TGCGCCAGCAGCGACACAGGGGCCAACGTCCTGACTTTC CASSDTGANVLTF
NA TRBJ2-3 TRBV5-1 NA TGCGCCAGCAGCTTGACGACAGGCGGCAGGGCAGATACGCAGTATTTT CASSLTTGGRADTQYF
TRBD1 TRBJ1-3 TRBV7-2 NA TGTGCCAGCAGCCTACAGGGGCTATGGGGAAACACCATATATTTT CASSLQGLWGNTIYF
NA TRBJ1-5 TRBV6-5 NA TGTGCCAGCAGGGGGGGAGGCAATCAGCCCCAGCATTTT CASRGGGNQPQHF
NA TRBJ1-5 TRBV18 NA TGTGCCAGCTCCCCCAACAGGGATCAGCCCCAGCATTTT CASSPNRDQPQHF
NA TRBJ1-1 TRBV3-1/TRBV3-2 NA TGTGCCAGCAGCCAGCGGAACACTGAAGCTTTCTTT CASSQRNTEAFF
TRBD1 TRBJ1-5 TRBV28 few TGTGCCAGCAGTGCCCAGACAGGGTCTCAGCCCCAGCATTTT CASSAQTGSQPQHF
NA TRBJ2-3 TRBV7-9 NA TGTGCCAGCAGCCCAGACATAGATACGCAGTATTTT CASSPDIDTQYF
TRBD2 TRBJ2-1 TRBV7-2 NA TGTGCCAGCAGCCCCTGGGGGGGAGGAGGCAATGAGCAGTTCTTC CASSPWGGGGNEQFF
NA TRBJ1-2 TRBV7-2 NA TGTGCCAGCAGCTTAGAAGGGACATACCCTTCCTCACATGGCTACACCTTC CASSLEGTYPSSHGYTF
NA TRBJ1-2 TRBV6-6 NA TGTGCCAGCAAAACGGGGGAATTAGCAGGAGGCTACACCTTC CASKTGELAGGYTF
TRBD1 TRBJ2-1 TRBV29-1 NA TGCAGCGCCAAAAACCGGGACAGGGGCAATGAGCAGTTCTTC CSAKNRDRGNEQFF
TRBD1 TRBJ2-1 TRBV2 NA TGTGCCAGCAGTGGTAATCAGGCAGGGGGTACAGGTGAGCAGTTCTTC CASSGNQAGGTGEQFF
TRBD2 TRBJ2-7 TRBV5-6 NA TGTGCCAGCAGCCAGTTAGCGGGGGGGACCTACGAGCAGTACTTC CASSQLAGGTYEQYF
NA TRBJ2-7 TRBV4-1 NA TGCGCCAGCAGCCAAGGGACAGAGTTCTCCTACGAGCAGTACTTC CASSQGTEFSYEQYF
NA TRBJ2-7 TRBV7-9 NA TGTGCCAGCAGCTTCTGGCCTAGCTCCTACGAGCAGTACTTC CASSFWPSSYEQYF
NA TRBJ2-7 TRBV7-9 NA TGTGCCAGCAGCTTGGGGCAGTTATACGAGCAGTACTTC CASSLGQLYEQYF